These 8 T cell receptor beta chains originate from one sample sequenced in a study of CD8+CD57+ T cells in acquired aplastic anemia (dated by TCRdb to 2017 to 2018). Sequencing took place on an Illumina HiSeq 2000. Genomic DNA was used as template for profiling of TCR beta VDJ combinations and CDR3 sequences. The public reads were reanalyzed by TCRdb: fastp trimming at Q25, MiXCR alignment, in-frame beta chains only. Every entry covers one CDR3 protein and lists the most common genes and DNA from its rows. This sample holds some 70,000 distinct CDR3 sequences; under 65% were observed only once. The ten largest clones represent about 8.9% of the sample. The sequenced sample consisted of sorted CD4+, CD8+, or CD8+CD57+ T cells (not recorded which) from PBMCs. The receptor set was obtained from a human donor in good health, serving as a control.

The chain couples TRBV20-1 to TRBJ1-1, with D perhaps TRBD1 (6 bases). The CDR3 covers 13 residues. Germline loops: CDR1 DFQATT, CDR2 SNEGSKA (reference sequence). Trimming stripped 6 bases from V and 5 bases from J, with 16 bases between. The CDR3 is CSAPQDSETEAFF. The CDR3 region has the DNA TGCAGTGCCCCGCAGGACAGTGAGACTGAAGCTTTCTTT.

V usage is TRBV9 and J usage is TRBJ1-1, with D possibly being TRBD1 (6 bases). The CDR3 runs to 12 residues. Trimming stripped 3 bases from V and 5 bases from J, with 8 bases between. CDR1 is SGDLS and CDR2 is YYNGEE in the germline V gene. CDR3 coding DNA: TGTGCCAGCAGCGGACAGGCGACTGAAGCTTTCTTT. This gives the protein CASSGQATEAFF.

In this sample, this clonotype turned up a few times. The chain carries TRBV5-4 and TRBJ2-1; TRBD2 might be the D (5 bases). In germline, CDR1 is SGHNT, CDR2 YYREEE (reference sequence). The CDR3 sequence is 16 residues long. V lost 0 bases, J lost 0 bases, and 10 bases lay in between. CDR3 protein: CASSLAPGSSYNEQFF. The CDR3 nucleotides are TGTGCCAGCAGCTTGGCGCCGGGGAGCTCCTACAATGAGCAGTTCTTC.

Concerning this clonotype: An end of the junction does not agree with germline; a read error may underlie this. CDR3: CTISQDRNNEQFF. Here the CDR3 DNA reads TGTACCATCAGTCAGGACAGGAACAATGAGCAGTTCTTC. The chain has TRBV10-3 and TRBJ2-1, with TRBD1 matching 7 bases. CDR3 length: 13 amino acids. The germline gives CDR1 ENHRY, CDR2 SYGVKD.

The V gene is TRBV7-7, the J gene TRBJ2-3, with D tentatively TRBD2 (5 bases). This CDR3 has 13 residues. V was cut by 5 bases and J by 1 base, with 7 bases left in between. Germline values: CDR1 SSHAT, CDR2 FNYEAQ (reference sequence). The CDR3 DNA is TGTGCCAGCAGCCTTAGCGGCACAGATACGCAGTATTTT. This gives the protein CASSLSGTDTQYF.

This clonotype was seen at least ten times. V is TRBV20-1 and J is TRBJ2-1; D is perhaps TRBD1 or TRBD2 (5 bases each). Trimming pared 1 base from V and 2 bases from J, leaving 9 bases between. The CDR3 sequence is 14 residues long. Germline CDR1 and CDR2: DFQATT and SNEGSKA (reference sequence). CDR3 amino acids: CSARARDPYNEQFF. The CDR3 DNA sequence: TGCAGTGCTAGAGCCAGGGACCCCTACAATGAGCAGTTCTTC.

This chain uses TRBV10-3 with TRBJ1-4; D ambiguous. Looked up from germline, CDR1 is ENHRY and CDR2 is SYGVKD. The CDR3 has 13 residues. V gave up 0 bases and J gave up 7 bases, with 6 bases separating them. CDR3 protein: CAISESFGEKLFF. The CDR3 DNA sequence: TGTGCCATCAGTGAGTCATTCGGTGAAAAACTGTTTTTT.

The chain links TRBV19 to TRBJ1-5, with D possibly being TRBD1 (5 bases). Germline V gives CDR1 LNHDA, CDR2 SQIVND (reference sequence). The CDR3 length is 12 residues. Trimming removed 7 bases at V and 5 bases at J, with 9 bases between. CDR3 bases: TGTGCCAGTAACAGGCCCCATCAGCCCCAGCATTTT. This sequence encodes CASNRPHQPQHF.